Below are 13 T cell receptor beta chains sequenced from a single sample in a study of Ad26.COV2.S vaccination and SARS-CoV-2 variants. Sequenced by immunoSEQ multiplex PCR; TCRdb stores in-frame clones only, minus some. Of 300,000 to 350,000 clones in the sample, roughly 88% were seen once. Documented treatment: 15 to 20 received Ad26.COV2.S at low or high dose, single or two shots; 5 received placebo; per-sample allocation not given. It was on day 63 after the first vaccine or placebo injection that samples were taken. This sample comprised peripheral blood, obtained in a trial of Ad26.COV2.S vaccine versus placebo. All receptors come from a person aged 18-65 years who received the Ad26.COV2.S COVID-19 vaccine or a placebo.

The chain couples TRBV25-1 to TRBJ1-2, with 7 bases lining up with TRBD1. Germline V gene sequence: CDR1 MGHDK, CDR2 SYGVNS. There are 15 residues in the CDR3. V trimming: 4 bases; J trimming: 5 bases; junction bases outside the gene matches: 10. The CDR3 coding sequence is TGTGCCAGCAGTGCGTACAGGGGACGGAGGTATGGCTACACCTTC. The encoded protein is CASSAYRGRRYGYTF.

V and J are TRBV12-3 or TRBV12-4 and TRBJ2-6; D remains ambiguous. V was trimmed by 8 bases and J by 0 bases, leaving 2 bases between them. The CDR3 is 12 residues long. The CDR3 DNA reads as TGTGCCAGCGTCTCTGGGGCCAACGTCCTGACTTTC. It is translated as CASVSGANVLTF.

The rearrangement uses TRBV7-8 and TRBJ2-1; 10 bases are a match to TRBD1. V gave up 2 bases and J gave up 4 bases; unmatched junction bases: 5. The CDR3 is made up of 16 amino acids. Germline values: CDR1 SGHVS, CDR2 FQNEAQ. The CDR3 nucleotides are TGTGCCAGCAGCTTAACCGGGACAGGGGCTTACAATGAGCAGTTCTTC. This translates into CASSLTGTGAYNEQFF. Based on the CDR3 plus reference TRBV7-8 and TRBJ2-1, the full variable domain is GAGVSQSPRYKVAKRGQDVALRCDPISGHVSLFWYQQALGQGPEFLTYFQNEAQLDKSGLPSDRFFAERPEGSVSTLKIQRTQQEDSAVYLCASSLTGTGAYNEQFFGPGTRLTVL.

In this sample, this clone turned up once. The V gene is TRBV5-4, the J gene TRBJ2-3; D is perhaps TRBD2 (6 bases). Germline assignment: CDR1 SGHNT and CDR2 YYREEE (reference sequence). The V and J ends lost 4 bases and 3 bases respectively, with 21 bases between them. CDR3 length: 17 amino acids. DNA for the CDR3: TGTGCCAGCAGCCAGATTGTGTCTAGCGCGGCGACAGATACGCAGTATTTT. Its translation is CASSQIVSSAATDTQYF.

The chain has TRBV9 and TRBJ1-3, with 9 nucleotides matching TRBD1. From germline, CDR1 is SGDLS and CDR2 YYNGEE. V was pared by 2 bases and J by 0 bases, with 6 bases of the junction left unmatched. The CDR3 is 17 residues long. This CDR3 is CASSVGQGPTSGNTIYF. Written as DNA, the CDR3 is TGTGCCAGCAGCGTCGGACAGGGGCCGACCTCTGGAAACACCATATATTTT.

This clone has more than one count but fewer than ten. Written as DNA, the CDR3 is TGTGCCAGCAGCTTTGGGACTAACTATGGCTACACCTTC. The encoded protein is CASSFGTNYGYTF. V usage is TRBV7-9 and J usage is TRBJ1-2; D is undetermined. Trimming took off 3 bases at V and 0 bases at J, with 5 bases between the two ends. Germline CDR1 SEHNR, CDR2 FQNEAQ (reference sequence). The CDR3 contains 13 residues.

This sequence joins TRBV2 and TRBJ2-7; D may be TRBD2 (6 bases). CDR1 and CDR2 from the germline V gene are SNHLY and FYNNEI. The CDR3 sequence is 14 residues long. Trimming took 3 bases from V and 3 from J, leaving 12 bases between them. CDR3 sequence: CASSDVAEDYEQYF. CDR3 nucleotides: TGTGCCAGCAGTGACGTAGCGGAGGACTACGAGCAGTACTTC.

This rearrangement joins TRBV30 to TRBJ1-1, with D uncertain. CDR1 and CDR2 (germline): GTSNPN, SVGIG (reference sequence). The CDR3 sequence is 12 residues long. V gave up 5 bases and J gave up 10 bases, with 17 bases separating them. CDR3 sequence (DNA): TGTGCCTGGGAGCGGGGAAGCACGTCAGCTTTCTTT. This codes for CAWERGSTSAFF. Full variable domain (missing parts from reference TRBV30 and TRBJ1-1): SQTIHQWPATLVQPVGSPLSLECTVEGTSNPNLYWYRQAAGRGLQLLFYSVGIGQISSEVPQNLSASRPQDRQFILSSKKLLLSDSGFYLCAWERGSTSAFFGQGTRLTVV.

This chain uses TRBV27 with TRBJ2-7, with TRBD2 matching 9 bases. The CDR3 consists of 16 residues. Unmatched junction bases numbered 11, after V lost 5 bases and J lost 3 bases. CDR1 is MNHEY, CDR2 SMNVEV, per germline (reference sequence). In DNA form, the CDR3 reads TGTGCCAGCAGTGGGTCTAGCGGGGTCGGAGTCTACGAGCAGTACTTC. It translates to CASSGSSGVGVYEQYF.

This chain uses TRBV25-1 with TRBJ2-1; 7 positions match TRBD2. This CDR3 region has 17 residues. The V segment lost 2 bases and the J segment 7 bases; nucleotides outside the gene matches: 14. From germline, CDR1 is MGHDK and CDR2 SYGVNS. DNA for the CDR3: TGTGCCAGCAGTGAAGTGGTAGGGAGGGATATGGGTAATGAGCAGTTCTTC. Translation: CASSEVVGRDMGNEQFF.

The V and J genes are TRBV5-6 and TRBJ1-5; no definite D call. Germline loops: CDR1 SGHDT, CDR2 YYEEEE. The CDR3 loop spans 14 amino acids. Trimming took 4 bases from V and 0 from J, leaving 8 bases between them. CDR3 coding DNA: TGTGCCAGCAGCCAGAGTTATAGCAATCAGCCCCAGCATTTT. Its protein is CASSQSYSNQPQHF.

This chain uses TRBV27 with TRBJ1-5, with 9 bases fitting TRBD1. V was clipped by 3 bases and J by 7 bases; unmatched bases: 7. CDR1 is MNHEY, CDR2 SMNVEV, per germline (reference sequence). The CDR3 loop spans 15 amino acids. The CDR3 region has the DNA TGTGCCAGCAGTTTTGACAGGGGGGGCAGGCAGCCCCAGCATTTT. It translates to CASSFDRGGRQPQHF.

The rearrangement links TRBV6-5 to TRBJ2-1, with D possibly being TRBD2 (5 bases). CDR3 length: 15 amino acids. The germline V gene encodes CDR1 MNHEY and CDR2 SVGAGI. V lost 6 bases and J lost 7, with 19 bases in between. CDR3 coding DNA: TGTGCCAGCAGCGCTCCGGGAACCTCGGTAAATGAGCAGTTCTTC. Protein sequence: CASSAPGTSVNEQFF.